One sample yielded the 27 T cell receptor beta chains listed below, sequenced in a study of blood T cells in healthy people across ages. A second about 7 to 11 cycle PCR used barcoded and J-beta primers. TCRdb re-derived calls from the 5' RACE reads in MiXCR, one entry per CDR3 protein. The sample has roughly 720,000 distinct CDR3 sequences, roughly 53% seen once. The specimen sequenced was blood. The receptors here all came from a man at least 80 years old in good health.

This clonotype came up a few times. V usage is TRBV12-3 or TRBV12-4 and J usage is TRBJ2-1; D may be TRBD1 (7 bases). Trimming pared 5 bases from V and 7 bases from J, leaving 18 bases between. This CDR3 is built from 15 residues. The CDR3 nucleotides read TGTGCCAGCAGTCCTAACAGGGCAGGGGGGAATGAGCAGTTCTTC. Translated, it gives CASSPNRAGGNEQFF.

This rearrangement joins TRBV5-1 to TRBJ2-3; 8 positions match TRBD1. Germline V gene sequence: CDR1 SGHRS, CDR2 YFSETQ. This CDR3 has 14 amino acids. V trimming: 5 bases; J trimming: 6 bases; junction bases outside the gene matches: 8. CDR3 nucleotide sequence: TGCGCCAGCAGGCAGGGGGCGGACACGGATACGCAGTATTTT. Translating gives CASRQGADTDTQYF.

This chain links TRBV9 with TRBJ2-5; TRBD2 agrees at 10 bases. The CDR3 consists of 15 residues. CDR1 is SGDLS, CDR2 YYNGEE, per germline. Trimming took 4 bases from V and 5 from J; bases not matched to a gene: 8. The CDR3 nucleotides read TGTGCCAGCAGCCTCACTAGCGGGAAGGTGGAGACCCAGTACTTC. Translated: CASSLTSGKVETQYF.

This clonotype was seen at least ten times. The chain has TRBV25-1 and TRBJ1-2; TRBD1 agrees at 8 bases. CDR3 length equals 14 residues. V lost 3 bases to trimming and J lost 4 bases; unmatched junction nucleotides: 4. CDR1 is MGHDK, CDR2 SYGVNS, per germline. The CDR3 loop reads CASSESGQAYGYTF. The DNA for the CDR3 is TGTGCCAGCAGTGAGTCGGGACAGGCCTATGGCTACACCTTC.

In its sample, this clonotype was seen a few times. The chain couples TRBV7-2 to TRBJ1-2; D unclear. The V gene lost 0 bases and the J gene lost 4 bases, with 6 bases spanning the gap. This CDR3 has 13 residues. Germline CDR1 and CDR2: SGHTA and FQGNSA. Here the CDR3 DNA reads TGTGCCAGCAGCTTAGCCAGACTCTATGGCTACACCTTC. Its protein is CASSLARLYGYTF.

With regard to this clonotype: One end of the junction is discordant with germline, which a read error may explain. CDR3 sequence (DNA): TGTGCCAGCAGGACGACTAGCGGGAGGGTGACAGGTACGCAGTATTTT. Amino acids: CASRTTSGRVTGTQYF. The chain joins TRBV27 to TRBJ2-3; TRBD2 matches at 14 bases. Per the germline V gene, CDR1 is MNHEY and CDR2 is SMNVEV (reference sequence). The CDR3 length is 16 residues.

This clonotype was observed a single time. The chain uses TRBV3-1 and TRBJ2-1, with D maybe TRBD2 (5 bases). Germline CDR1 reads LGHDT; CDR2 reads YNNKEL (reference sequence). Trimming pared 10 bases from V and 8 bases from J, leaving 15 bases between. There are 12 residues in the CDR3. As DNA, the CDR3 is TGTGCCACCGCGGACTTTTTCGATGAGCAGTTCTTC. The encoded protein is CATADFFDEQFF.

The chain combines TRBV5-6 with TRBJ2-3, with TRBD2 identical over 7 bases. The trim removed 4 bases at V and 5 bases at J, leaving 16 bases unmatched. Germline assignment: CDR1 SGHDT and CDR2 YYEEEE. The CDR3 spans 17 residues. The DNA of the CDR3 is TGTGCCAGCAGCCCGCCAGGGTTCGCGGGAGTAGGAGATACGCAGTATTTT. Translated: CASSPPGFAGVGDTQYF.

The CDR3 sequence: CSARFLTPQWYGYTF. CDR3 nucleotide sequence: TGCAGTGCTAGATTCTTGACACCGCAGTGGTATGGCTACACCTTC. The chain has TRBV20-1 and TRBJ1-2; D is undetermined. V lost 2 bases to trimming and J lost 5 bases, with 18 bases between them. The CDR3 loop spans 15 amino acids. In germline, CDR1 is DFQATT, CDR2 SNEGSKA (reference sequence).

The chain couples TRBV20-1 to TRBJ2-1, with 7 bases fitting TRBD2. CDR1 and CDR2 from the germline V gene are DFQATT and SNEGSKA (reference sequence). V shed 6 bases, J shed 4 bases, and the junction held 9 bases outside the gene matches. This CDR3 contains 14 residues. The CDR3 sequence: CSAPGASGYNEQFF. The CDR3 DNA sequence: TGCAGTGCCCCTGGGGCTAGCGGTTACAATGAGCAGTTCTTC.

This clonotype was detected once. The J gene is TRBJ2-7, the V gene TRBV12-3 or TRBV12-4; TRBD1 might be the D (5 bases). The CDR3 runs 15 residues. Trimming took 2 bases from V and 2 from J, leaving 13 bases between them. CDR3 residues: CASSLWGPKAYEQYF. The CDR3 DNA reads as TGTGCCAGCAGTTTATGGGGCCCCAAAGCCTACGAGCAGTACTTC.

The DNA of the CDR3 is TGTGCCAGCAGCCCTAGGGGGGCGATTGGTGAAGCTTTCTTT. This translates into CASSPRGAIGEAFF. The chain combines TRBV12-3 or TRBV12-4 with TRBJ1-1, with TRBD1 as a possible D gene (6 bases). The CDR3 has 14 amino acids. Between the trimmed V and J ends, which lost 6 bases and 7 bases, there was a span of 18 bases.

This clonotype was observed a handful of times. This rearrangement joins TRBV28 to TRBJ2-7; no firm D call. Trimming removed 3 bases at V and 3 bases at J, with 9 bases between. There are 13 residues in the CDR3. Germline CDR1 and CDR2: MDHEN and SYDVKM. CDR3 coding DNA: TGTGCCAGCAGTTTCGGCGGCGACTACGAGCAGTACTTC. Amino acid sequence: CASSFGGDYEQYF.

The chain is built from TRBV19 and TRBJ2-1; no firm D call. V was pared by 5 bases and J by 11 bases, with 13 bases between. The length of the CDR3 is 12 residues. The germline V gene encodes CDR1 LNHDA and CDR2 SQIVND (reference sequence). The CDR3 reads CASSFPPRQQFF. As DNA, the CDR3 is TGTGCCAGTAGTTTCCCTCCGAGACAGCAGTTCTTC.

The chain carries TRBV25-1 and TRBJ2-1; the match to TRBD2 covers 7 bases. V lost 2 bases and J lost 3; bases outside the gene matches: 4. Germline loops: CDR1 MGHDK, CDR2 SYGVNS. This CDR3 has 15 residues. The CDR3 region has the DNA TGTGCCAGCAGTGAAGGTGGGGGGGGCTACAATGAGCAGTTCTTC. Translating it yields CASSEGGGGYNEQFF.

This chain connects TRBV7-9 to TRBJ2-1; possible D gene TRBD2, 5 bases. CDR1 and CDR2 from the germline V gene are SEHNR and FQNEAQ (reference sequence). The CDR3 is 13 amino acids. V was trimmed by 8 bases and J by 6 bases, leaving 14 bases between them. The CDR3 sequence: CASGWLAINEQFF. The CDR3, as DNA: TGTGCCAGCGGTTGGCTAGCCATCAATGAGCAGTTCTTC.

The genes are TRBV5-1 and TRBJ1-1; D is perhaps TRBD1 (5 bases). Germline lookup yields CDR1 SGHRS and CDR2 YFSETQ. The CDR3 loop spans 15 amino acids. Trimming removed 1 base from V and 0 bases from J, with 10 bases in between. CDR3 protein: CASSLTKTVNTEAFF. CDR3 nucleotide sequence: TGCGCCAGCAGCTTGACTAAGACAGTGAACACTGAAGCTTTCTTT.

This chain connects TRBV4-1 to TRBJ1-1; the D is unclear. This CDR3 contains 17 residues. The germline V and J ends were trimmed by 4 bases and 5 bases, with 23 bases remaining between them. CDR1 and CDR2 from the germline V gene are MGHRA and YSYEKL. The CDR3: CASSPSPDPTARTEAFF. The CDR3 DNA follows: TGCGCCAGCAGCCCTTCTCCGGATCCGACGGCTAGAACTGAAGCTTTCTTT.

This rearrangement joins TRBV27 to TRBJ1-2; D remains ambiguous. CDR3 length equals 16 residues. V was clipped by 1 base and J by 7 bases, with 19 bases between them. Germline V lookup: CDR1 MNHEY, CDR2 SMNVEV (reference sequence). For the CDR3, the DNA is TGTGCCAGCAGTTTATTACCGGGAGCAAGAATGGGTGGCTACACCTTC. Amino acids: CASSLLPGARMGGYTF.

The chain combines TRBV20-1 with TRBJ2-3; 9 positions agree with TRBD2. This CDR3 comprises 15 residues. Germline V CDR1 and CDR2: DFQATT, SNEGSKA (reference sequence). Trimming cost V 6 bases and J 5 bases; bases outside gene matches: 12. The CDR3 reads CSAPEGLAHGDTQYF. In DNA form, the CDR3 reads TGCAGTGCGCCCGAGGGACTAGCACATGGAGATACGCAGTATTTT.

The rearrangement joins TRBV29-1 to TRBJ2-2, with a possible D match to TRBD2 (5 bases). This CDR3 region has 15 residues. Germline CDR1 SQVTM, CDR2 ANQGSEA. V was pared by 3 bases and J by 0 bases, with 11 bases between. The CDR3 region is CSVEYRTSNTGELFF. CDR3 nucleotides: TGCAGCGTTGAGTATCGGACTTCGAACACCGGGGAGCTGTTTTTT.

This clonotype was found a few times. This rearrangement joins TRBV6-1 to TRBJ2-7; the match to TRBD2 covers 8 bases. V lost 8 bases to trimming and J lost 1 base; unmatched junction nucleotides: 4. CDR1 and CDR2 from the germline V gene are MNHNS and SASEGT. The CDR3 runs 13 residues. DNA of the CDR3: TGTGCCAGCCGTAGCGGGGATTCCTACGAGCAGTACTTC. Encoded protein: CASRSGDSYEQYF.

This chain joins TRBV30 and TRBJ2-7, with TRBD1 as a possible D gene (6 bases). Per germline, CDR1 GTSNPN and CDR2 SVGIG (reference sequence). The CDR3 extends over 14 amino acids. V lost 3 bases and J lost 0, with 12 bases in between. The CDR3 spells CAWRHKGGSYEQYF. CDR3 DNA: TGTGCCTGGAGGCACAAAGGGGGCTCCTACGAGCAGTACTTC. The full variable domain, in which reference TRBV30 and TRBJ2-7 provide the parts outside the CDR3, is SQTIHQWPATLVQPVGSPLSLECTVEGTSNPNLYWYRQAAGRGLQLLFYSVGIGQISSEVPQNLSASRPQDRQFILSSKKLLLSDSGFYLCAWRHKGGSYEQYFGPGTRLTVT.

The chain employs TRBV9 and TRBJ2-7, with D perhaps TRBD1 (5 bases). Germline CDR1 SGDLS, CDR2 YYNGEE. There are 15 residues in the CDR3. V was trimmed by 0 bases and J by 2 bases, leaving 12 bases between them. This CDR3 reads CASSVGRAFPYEQYF. Here the CDR3 DNA reads TGTGCCAGCAGCGTAGGCAGGGCCTTTCCCTACGAGCAGTACTTC.

This clonotype was recorded a few times. The V and J genes are TRBV25-1 and TRBJ1-6; D gene uncertain. V shed 4 bases and J shed 8 bases, with 9 bases lying between them. Germline CDR1 and CDR2: MGHDK and SYGVNS. The CDR3 has 13 amino acids. CDR3 protein: CASSALRDSPLHF. In nucleotides, the CDR3 is TGTGCCAGCAGTGCCCTTAGGGATTCACCCCTCCACTTT.

V gene TRBV7-2 combines with J gene TRBJ2-4, with D tentatively TRBD1 or TRBD2 (6 bases each). The end of the DNA aligns better with TRBJ2-7, so the J call may be wrong. Germline values: CDR1 SGHTA, CDR2 FQGNSA. The CDR3 is made up of 14 amino acids. This CDR3 reads CASRGGDRTYEQYF. CDR3 DNA: TGTGCCAGCAGGGGAGGTGACAGGACCTACGAGCAGTACTTC.

The chain joins TRBV2 to TRBJ1-4, with D uncertain. This CDR3 has 14 amino acids. Trimming shortened V by 5 bases and J by 0 bases, and 7 bases separated the two germline ends. Germline CDR1 reads SNHLY; CDR2 reads FYNNEI. The CDR3 DNA sequence: TGTGCCAGCAGTCCCAACCCAACTAATGAAAAACTGTTTTTT. This sequence encodes CASSPNPTNEKLFF.